This T cell receptor (beta chain) was recovered during a study of cytomegalovirus exposure and HLA in healthy donors. Trimming left V 0 bases short and J 8 bases short, with 20 bases between. Germline V CDR1 and CDR2: SGHNT, YYREEE (reference sequence). The CDR3 runs to 16 residues. A multiplex PCR was run with 60 Vbeta primers and 13 Jbeta primers. The repertoire was sequenced with immunoSEQ multiplex PCR; TCRdb's copy has only in-frame clones and lacks some. The sample table includes 110,000 to 150,000 clones. Sequencing used PBMCs. This receptor was taken from a male donor in good health and CMV-seronegative. This chain uses TRBV5-4 with TRBJ1-2, with D maybe TRBD1 (5 bases). In nucleotides, the CDR3 is TGTGCCAGCAGCTTGGAGAACCGGGGGAAGGGAAAAGGCTACACCTTC. Translated, it gives CASSLENRGKGKGYTF.